Included here is one T cell receptor (beta chain) sequence, with context. Antigen unknown. With 7 bases removed from V and 0 bases from J, the gap between germline ends came to 12 bases. The length of the CDR3 is 13 residues. The germline V gene encodes CDR1 SQVTM and CDR2 ANQGSEA. The entry originates in a study of cytomegalovirus exposure and HLA in healthy donors. Overall study results and limits: Most TCR sequences proved rare, with some public TCRs found in many donors.

TCRdb keeps only in-frame clones here, not all; method: immunoSEQ multiplex PCR. The sample lists 150,000 to 200,000 clones; about 83% were seen once. Donors came from a validation cohort of 90 to 150 subjects, distinct from the first 666-subject cohort. The chain combines TRBV29-1 with TRBJ1-2, with D possibly being TRBD1 (5 bases). The TCR originated in a woman under 30 in good health and CMV-seronegative. The sequenced material came from PBMCs. The CDR3 reads CSAITGSNYGYTF. The DNA for the CDR3 is TGCAGCGCCATTACAGGATCTAACTATGGCTACACCTTC. Filled out from reference TRBV29-1 and TRBJ1-2, the complete variable domain reads SAVISQKPSRDICQRGTSLTIQCQVDSQVTMMFWYRQQPGQSLTLIATANQGSEATYESGFVIDKFPISRPNLTFSTLTVSNMSPEDSSIYLCSAITGSNYGYTFGSGTRLTVV.